What follows are 3 T cell receptor beta chains derived from one specimen sequenced in a study of CD8 T cells in Susac syndrome. RNA in amounts of about 0.5 to 1 ug was reverse transcribed with random hexamers. Using its own MiXCR run on the immunoSEQ multiplex PCR reads, TCRdb lists one record per CDR3 protein. This table has 200,000 to 300,000 distinct CDR3 sequences, approximately 95% appearing once. Material: CD4+ T cells from PBMCs. The source is a human donor with Susac syndrome.

The chain recombines TRBV20-1 with TRBJ1-2; D is uncertain. The germline CDR1 and CDR2 sequences are DFQATT and SNEGSKA (reference sequence). This CDR3 has 9 residues. Trimming took 5 bases from V and 4 from J, leaving 2 bases between them. This CDR3 is CSAGYGYTF. The CDR3 coding sequence is TGCAGTGCTGGCTATGGCTACACCTTC.

The chain employs TRBV3-1 and TRBJ2-2; the D gene is possibly TRBD2 (5 bases). Germline V gene data show CDR1 as LGHDT and CDR2 as YNNKEL (reference sequence). Trimming left V 1 base short and J 5 bases short, with 11 bases between. CDR3 length: 15 residues. CDR3: CASSQGGSGTGELFF. The CDR3 DNA sequence: TGTGCCAGCAGCCAAGGAGGGAGTGGAACCGGGGAGCTGTTTTTT. The variable domain in full, with the rest retrieved from reference TRBV3-1 and TRBJ2-2, is DTAVSQTPKYLVTQMGNDKSIKCEQNLGHDTMYWYKQDSKKFLKIMFSYNNKELIINETVPNRFSPKSPDKAHLNLHINSLELGDSAVYFCASSQGGSGTGELFFGEGSRLTVL.

The rearrangement joins TRBV20-1 to TRBJ1-5; D unresolved. Germline assignment: CDR1 DFQATT and CDR2 SNEGSKA (reference sequence). V was pared by 5 bases and J by 3 bases, with 11 bases between. The CDR3 runs to 13 residues. The CDR3 sequence is CSAGGGSNQPQHF. In nucleotides, the CDR3 is TGCAGTGCTGGAGGAGGGTCCAATCAGCCCCAGCATTTT.